These 24 T cell receptor beta chains share one sample of origin, sequenced in a study of T cell changes during pregnancy in multiple sclerosis. Generated by immunoSEQ multiplex PCR, the TCRdb table keeps only in-frame clones and is missing some. This sample has about 25,000 clones, with around 86% found just once. The input for sequencing was CD8+ T cells from peripheral blood mononuclear cells, taken in the first trimester of pregnancy. These receptors all stem from a female donor in good health, enrolled as a control in a pregnancy study.

The chain carries TRBV5-4 and TRBJ2-1, with D possibly being TRBD2 (5 bases). The CDR3 is 9 amino acids. Germline V gives CDR1 SGHNT, CDR2 YYREEE (reference sequence). With 2 bases removed from V and 15 bases from J, the gap between germline ends came to 6 bases. Here the CDR3 DNA reads TGTGCCAGCAGCTTCGAGGGGTTCTTC. This sequence encodes CASSFEGFF.

The V gene is TRBV5-1, the J gene TRBJ1-2; the D gene is possibly TRBD1 (5 bases). The CDR3 runs 14 residues. Germline lookup yields CDR1 SGHRS and CDR2 YFSETQ. Trimming removed 5 bases from V and 6 bases from J, with 17 bases in between. The CDR3 bases are TGCGCCAGCAGATACCCCCAGGGCGGGAATGGCTACACCTTC. It is translated as CASRYPQGGNGYTF.

This sequence joins TRBV15 and TRBJ2-7, with 11 bases lining up with TRBD2. The CDR3 length is 15 residues. V lost 0 bases to trimming and J lost 4 bases; unmatched junction nucleotides: 2. CDR1 and CDR2 (germline): LNHNV, YYDKDF (reference sequence). CDR3 protein: CATSRDSGGVYEQYF. The CDR3 DNA is TGTGCCACCAGCAGAGATAGCGGGGGGGTTTACGAGCAGTACTTC.

J is TRBJ2-1 and V is TRBV5-1, with 12 bases aligning to TRBD2. The ends lost 4 bases at V and 4 bases at J; junction bases unmatched: 6. The CDR3 totals 16 residues. Germline assignment: CDR1 SGHRS and CDR2 YFSETQ. The CDR3 protein is CASSSGLAGTYNEQFF. DNA of the CDR3: TGCGCCAGCAGCAGTGGACTAGCGGGGACGTACAATGAGCAGTTCTTC.

The chain uses TRBV9 and TRBJ1-2; no clear D gene. V was clipped by 4 bases and J by 1 base, with 14 bases between them. Germline CDR1 and CDR2: SGDLS and YYNGEE. The CDR3 has 15 amino acids. The CDR3 sequence is CASSLSPGNNYGYTF. The CDR3 region has the DNA TGTGCCAGCAGCCTCTCGCCGGGAAATAACTATGGCTACACCTTC.

The chain links TRBV7-9 to TRBJ1-2; D is perhaps TRBD1 (6 bases). Trimming took off 3 bases at V and 3 bases at J, with 14 bases between the two ends. Germline CDR1 SEHNR, CDR2 FQNEAQ (reference sequence). The CDR3 spans 15 residues. The CDR3 DNA sequence: TGTGCCAGCAGCTTTCCGGGACACGGCCACTATGGCTACACCTTC. Amino acid sequence: CASSFPGHGHYGYTF.

The chain links TRBV5-6 to TRBJ2-3, with 7 bases aligning to TRBD1. The ends lost 4 bases at V and 4 bases at J; junction bases unmatched: 12. The CDR3 loop spans 16 amino acids. Germline CDR1 SGHDT, CDR2 YYEEEE. CDR3 residues: CASSPSPGGRADTQYF. The CDR3, as DNA: TGTGCCAGCAGCCCGTCTCCAGGGGGTCGTGCAGATACGCAGTATTTT.

This chain connects TRBV7-6 to TRBJ1-5; tentatively, D is TRBD1 (6 bases). Germline V gene lookup returns CDR1 SGHVS and CDR2 FNYEAQ. There are 16 residues in the CDR3. Trimming left V 1 base short and J 7 bases short, with 17 bases between. CDR3 DNA sequence: TGTGCCAGCAGCTTAGAGTCAGGGGAGTATCAACAGCCCCAGCATTTT. Translating gives CASSLESGEYQQPQHF.

The V gene is TRBV7-9, the J gene TRBJ2-7, with a tentative D call TRBD2 (6 bases). The CDR3 contains 13 residues. The V gene's germline CDR1 is SEHNR and CDR2 FQNEAQ (reference sequence). The germline V and J ends were trimmed by 8 bases and 1 base, with 12 bases remaining between them. The CDR3 DNA follows: TGTGCCAGCGGCCCAGGGACTTCCTACGAGCAGTACTTC. Translating gives CASGPGTSYEQYF.

The chain recombines TRBV4-2 with TRBJ2-7; D may be TRBD2 (7 bases). CDR1 and CDR2 (germline): LGHNA, YNFKEQ. The germline V and J ends were trimmed by 1 base and 6 bases, with 13 bases remaining between them. There are 14 residues in the CDR3. CDR3 in amino acids: CASSQAGEGVEQYF. Written as DNA, the CDR3 is TGTGCCAGCAGCCAAGCCGGGGAGGGGGTCGAGCAGTACTTC.

This chain joins TRBV7-6 and TRBJ2-7; the D gene is possibly TRBD1 (6 bases). Germline loops: CDR1 SGHVS, CDR2 FNYEAQ. V gave up 5 bases and J gave up 5 bases, with 10 bases separating them. CDR3 size: 12 residues. The CDR3: CASSPQGHEQYF. CDR3 in DNA: TGTGCCAGCAGCCCCCAGGGGCACGAGCAGTACTTC.

The chain uses TRBV4-1 and TRBJ1-5; D possibly corresponds to TRBD1 (6 bases). V lost 2 bases, J lost 3 bases, and 11 bases lay in between. The CDR3 is 15 residues long. Germline-derived CDR1 and CDR2 are MGHRA and YSYEKL. This chain's CDR3 is CASSQWDTYNQPQHF. CDR3 sequence (DNA): TGCGCCAGCAGCCAATGGGACACCTACAATCAGCCCCAGCATTTT.

The V gene is TRBV27, the J gene TRBJ2-7; tentatively, D is TRBD1 (6 bases). The germline V gene has CDR1 MNHEY and CDR2 SMNVEV (reference sequence). The CDR3 covers 16 residues. Trimming left V 3 bases short and J 5 bases short, with 20 bases between. In nucleotides, the CDR3 is TGTGCCAGCAGTTTCGGGCCGGACGGAAAGGGGGACGAGCAGTACTTC. Translated: CASSFGPDGKGDEQYF.

This chain links TRBV15 with TRBJ1-6; D remains ambiguous. Per the germline V gene, CDR1 is LNHNV and CDR2 is YYDKDF (reference sequence). V was clipped by 2 bases and J by 6 bases, with 8 bases between them. The length of the CDR3 is 14 residues. DNA of the CDR3: TGTGCCACCAGCAGACAATCTACTAATTCACCCCTCCACTTT. The encoded protein is CATSRQSTNSPLHF.

The chain combines TRBV5-6 with TRBJ2-2; TRBD2 aligns across 9 bases. This CDR3 has 15 amino acids. V shed 1 base, J shed 7 bases, and the junction held 5 bases outside the gene matches. CDR1 SGHDT and CDR2 YYEEEE come from the germline V gene. In DNA, the CDR3 is TGTGCCAGCAGCTTGATAGCGGGAGTGGTCGGGGAGCTGTTTTTT. This gives the protein CASSLIAGVVGELFF. The variable domain in full, with the rest retrieved from reference TRBV5-6 and TRBJ2-2, is DAGVTQSPTHLIKTRGQQVTLRCSPKSGHDTVSWYQQALGQGPQFIFQYYEEEERQRGNFPDRFSGHQFPNYSSELNVNALLLGDSALYLCASSLIAGVVGELFFGEGSRLTVL.

This clone was found a few times. The CDR3, as DNA: TGTGCCAGCAGTAGCGGAATCTCTGGGGCCAACGTCCTGACTTTC. It specifies CASSSGISGANVLTF. The rearrangement uses TRBV28 and TRBJ2-6, with a weak D call TRBD2 (5 bases). Per the germline V gene, CDR1 is MDHEN and CDR2 is SYDVKM. V gave up 5 bases and J gave up 0 bases, with 8 bases separating them. CDR3 size: 15 residues.

The rearrangement joins TRBV11-2 to TRBJ2-2, with 7 bases identical to TRBD2. The germline CDR1 and CDR2 sequences are SGHAT and FQNNGV. This CDR3 is built from 17 residues. The V segment lost 5 bases and the J segment 5 bases; nucleotides outside the gene matches: 14. DNA of the CDR3: TGTGCCAGCAGCCCCAGCCCGGGGGGAGGAAGGACCGGGGAGCTGTTTTTT. Translating it yields CASSPSPGGGRTGELFF.

V usage is TRBV14 and J usage is TRBJ2-1, with TRBD2 identical over 11 bases. J lost 9 bases, V lost 0 bases, and 7 bases had no gene match. This CDR3 contains 16 residues. Germline values: CDR1 SGHDN, CDR2 FVKESK. The CDR3 DNA reads TGTGCCAGCAGCCAAGATGGCCTAGCGGGAGGCAGTGAGCAGTTCTTC. It encodes CASSQDGLAGGSEQFF.

The chain uses TRBV10-3 and TRBJ2-1; D is perhaps TRBD2 (5 bases). V was shortened by 10 bases and J by 5 bases, with 9 bases between the two germline ends. The germline V gene encodes CDR1 ENHRY and CDR2 SYGVKD. The CDR3 covers 11 residues. The chain's CDR3 is CASSVNNEQFF. The CDR3, as DNA: TGTGCCAGTAGCGTTAACAATGAGCAGTTCTTC.

This sequence joins TRBV5-6 and TRBJ2-5; 7 nucleotides match TRBD1. The CDR3 extends over 15 amino acids. Germline V gives CDR1 SGHDT, CDR2 YYEEEE. Germline trimming cut 2 bases from V and 3 bases from J; bases unmatched to any gene: 7. CDR3 protein: CASSFRQGLEETQYF. The CDR3 coding sequence is TGTGCCAGCAGCTTCCGACAGGGCTTGGAAGAGACCCAGTACTTC.

The J gene is TRBJ2-1, the V gene TRBV7-3; 7 bases are a match to TRBD2. V shed 6 bases, J shed 2 bases, and the junction held 13 bases outside the gene matches. The CDR3 is 17 amino acids. CDR1 is SGHTA and CDR2 is FQGTGA in the germline V gene. CDR3 nucleotides: TGTGCCAGCAGTCCCTTCGGGCGAACTAGCGCCTACAATGAGCAGTTCTTC. Its protein product is CASSPFGRTSAYNEQFF. Complete variable domain (other parts from reference TRBV7-3 and TRBJ2-1): GAGVSQTPSNKVTEKGKYVELRCDPISGHTALYWYRQSLGQGPEFLIYFQGTGAADDSGLPNDRFFAVRPEGSVSTLKIQRTERGDSAVYLCASSPFGRTSAYNEQFFGPGTRLTVL.

By share of the sample, this clone is medium-sized (0.01 to 0.1%). This rearrangement joins TRBV6-1 to TRBJ1-2; D is unclear. This CDR3 region has 14 residues. Trimming removed 1 base from V and 0 bases from J, with 6 bases in between. From germline, CDR1 is MNHNS and CDR2 SASEGT. CDR3 protein: CASSEGTANYGYTF. Here the CDR3 DNA reads TGTGCCAGCAGTGAAGGCACAGCTAACTATGGCTACACCTTC.

The chain uses TRBV7-3 and TRBJ2-3; no clear D gene. The CDR3 contains 13 residues. CDR1 and CDR2 from the germline V gene are SGHTA and FQGTGA. With 1 base removed from V and 5 bases from J, the gap between germline ends came to 7 bases. The DNA for the CDR3 is TGTGCCAGCAGCTTAATCCCGGGAGATACGCAGTATTTT. This codes for CASSLIPGDTQYF. Variable domain in full (rest from reference TRBV7-3 and TRBJ2-3): GAGVSQTPSNKVTEKGKYVELRCDPISGHTALYWYRQSLGQGPEFLIYFQGTGAADDSGLPNDRFFAVRPEGSVSTLKIQRTERGDSAVYLCASSLIPGDTQYFGPGTRLTVL.

This sequence joins TRBV4-3 and TRBJ2-7; 9 bases map to TRBD2. Trimming took 4 bases from V and 3 from J; bases not matched to a gene: 7. Germline CDR1 is LGHNA and CDR2 is YSLEER. The CDR3 extends over 15 amino acids. The DNA for the CDR3 is TGCGCCAGCAGCCCAGAGCGGGAGGTTGGCTACGAGCAGTACTTC. This encodes CASSPEREVGYEQYF.